This passage covers 32 T cell receptor beta chains from one sample sequenced in a study of PD-1 blockade in classical Hodgkin lymphoma. Time point defined: cycle 4 day 1 (C4D1), after more than 5 weeks of nivolumab. Each and every patient relapsed after autologous stem cell transplantation, and patients got differing brentuximab vedotin exposure. Clones were sequenced by immunoSEQ multiplex PCR, and TCRdb holds only the in-frame ones, with some missing. The sample shows about 13,000 clones, approximately 81% of them seen only once. This specimen consisted of peripheral blood mononuclear cells (PBMCs), obtained before the fourth cycle of nivolumab. These receptors came from a human donor with classical Hodgkin lymphoma.

The DNA for the CDR3 is TGTGCCAGTAGTATCGGAGGAAAGACCCAGTACTTC. Translating it yields CASSIGGKTQYF. The chain couples TRBV19 to TRBJ2-5; possibly TRBD2 for D (5 bases). Germline values: CDR1 LNHDA, CDR2 SQIVND (reference sequence). CDR3 length equals 12 residues. V shed 3 bases and J shed 6 bases, with 8 bases lying between them.

The chain has TRBV27 and TRBJ2-1; no clear D. Germline loops: CDR1 MNHEY, CDR2 SMNVEV (reference sequence). Between the trimmed V and J ends, which lost 0 bases and 5 bases, there was a span of 14 bases. This CDR3 comprises 16 residues. The CDR3 sequence is CASSLSSDIYNNEQFF. The CDR3 DNA is TGTGCCAGCAGTTTATCGAGCGATATCTACAACAATGAGCAGTTCTTC.

The gene calls are TRBV7-3 and TRBJ2-7, with D possibly matching TRBD2 (7 bases). CDR1 and CDR2 from the germline V gene are SGHTA and FQGTGA. The CDR3 is made up of 14 amino acids. V lost 5 bases and J lost 5, with 16 bases in between. The CDR3 here is CASSLRGGEDEQYF. CDR3 sequence (DNA): TGTGCCAGCAGCCTAAGGGGGGGGGAGGACGAGCAGTACTTC. Based on the CDR3 plus reference TRBV7-3 and TRBJ2-7, the full variable domain is GAGVSQTPSNKVTEKGKYVELRCDPISGHTALYWYRQSLGQGPEFLIYFQGTGAADDSGLPNDRFFAVRPEGSVSTLKIQRTERGDSAVYLCASSLRGGEDEQYFGPGTRLTVT.

V usage is TRBV5-5 and J usage is TRBJ2-7; D assignment may be TRBD1 or TRBD2 (5 bases each). CDR1 SGHKS and CDR2 YYEKEE come from the germline V gene (reference sequence). The CDR3 sequence is 15 residues long. Trimming stripped 3 bases from V and 3 bases from J, with 16 bases between. In DNA, the CDR3 is TGTGCCAGCAGCTATGGGACCCGGATGATCTACGAGCAGTACTTC. Translated: CASSYGTRMIYEQYF.

CDR3 in amino acids: CASSIQAGVAGNTIYF. Here the CDR3 DNA reads TGTGCCAGTAGTATTCAAGCAGGGGTTGCTGGAAACACCATATATTTT. The chain joins TRBV19 to TRBJ1-3, with D perhaps TRBD1 (6 bases). This CDR3 has 16 residues. The germline V gene encodes CDR1 LNHDA and CDR2 SQIVND (reference sequence). V was clipped by 3 bases and J by 2 bases, with 14 bases between them.

The chain is built from TRBV5-4 and TRBJ2-7, with 8 bases lining up with TRBD1. Germline V lookup: CDR1 SGHNT, CDR2 YYREEE (reference sequence). Germline trimming cut 2 bases from V and 6 bases from J; bases unmatched to any gene: 1. There are 12 residues in the CDR3. The CDR3 nucleotides read TGTGCCAGCAGCTTCACAGGGGGCGAGCAGTACTTC. Translated, it gives CASSFTGGEQYF.

The chain has TRBV19 and TRBJ1-2; 9 bases are shared with TRBD1. CDR3 length equals 12 residues. V gave up 10 bases and J gave up 4 bases; unmatched junction bases: 4. Germline values: CDR1 LNHDA, CDR2 SQIVND (reference sequence). CDR3 residues: CATQQGAYGYTF. The DNA for the CDR3 is TGTGCCACCCAACAGGGGGCCTATGGCTACACCTTC.

The chain recombines TRBV7-9 with TRBJ1-5; no clear D. The CDR3 covers 12 residues. V lost 2 bases to trimming and J lost 7 bases, with 6 bases between them. CDR1 and CDR2 (germline): SEHNR, FQNEAQ (reference sequence). The CDR3 protein is CASSLSLQPQHF. CDR3 coding DNA: TGTGCCAGCAGCTTATCGCTGCAGCCCCAGCATTTT.

The chain recombines TRBV9 with TRBJ2-3; D is uncertain. The germline CDR1 and CDR2 sequences are SGDLS and YYNGEE. Trimming pared 3 bases from V and 4 bases from J, leaving 15 bases between. The CDR3 sequence is 15 residues long. CDR3 in amino acids: CASSGRGRSPDTQYF. CDR3 in DNA: TGTGCCAGCAGCGGAAGAGGACGGTCTCCAGATACGCAGTATTTT.

The V call is TRBV25-1, the J call TRBJ1-2; D unresolved. The CDR3 runs to 15 residues. Trimming cost V 3 bases and J 2 bases, with 13 bases left between them. Germline CDR1 and CDR2: MGHDK and SYGVNS. This chain's CDR3 is CASSEAGAANYGYTF. CDR3 bases: TGTGCCAGCAGTGAGGCAGGTGCAGCGAACTATGGCTACACCTTC.

The J gene is TRBJ1-2, the V gene TRBV2, with D possibly matching TRBD1 (6 bases). Germline loops: CDR1 SNHLY, CDR2 FYNNEI. CDR3 length: 13 residues. The V and J ends lost 8 bases and 6 bases respectively, with 16 bases between them. CDR3 region: CASAPWGGHGYTF. The CDR3 bases are TGTGCCAGCGCGCCGTGGGGGGGCCATGGCTACACCTTC.

This chain uses TRBV5-6 with TRBJ1-1; no reliable D call. There are 12 residues in the CDR3. CDR1 SGHDT and CDR2 YYEEEE come from the germline V gene. Trimming removed 7 bases from V and 2 bases from J, with 9 bases in between. The CDR3 DNA is TGTGCCAGCGCGTGGGGAAACACTGAAGCTTTCTTT. Translated: CASAWGNTEAFF.

V gene TRBV4-3 combines with J gene TRBJ2-1, with 7 bases fitting TRBD2. J gave up 4 bases and V 0 bases, and 6 bases lay outside the gene matches. Per germline, CDR1 LGHNA and CDR2 YSLEER. The CDR3 spans 16 residues. The CDR3 region has the DNA TGCGCCAGCAGCCAAGATATTGGGGGGGATTACAATGAGCAGTTCTTC. Amino acid sequence: CASSQDIGGDYNEQFF.

CDR3 nucleotides: TGTGCCAGCAGCCAGGGAATAGCGGGGGCCCGCGTCGGCGAGCAGTACTTC. It yields the protein CASSQGIAGARVGEQYF. This chain uses TRBV5-4 with TRBJ2-7; 9 bases are a match to TRBD2. The CDR3 consists of 17 residues. Trimming took 4 bases from V and 6 from J; bases not matched to a gene: 17. Germline CDR1 SGHNT, CDR2 YYREEE (reference sequence).

This clone was detected once. The rearrangement joins TRBV19 to TRBJ1-3; D is unresolved. Germline V gene lookup returns CDR1 LNHDA and CDR2 SQIVND (reference sequence). This CDR3 contains 15 residues. The V gene lost 3 bases and the J gene lost 1 base, with 10 bases spanning the gap. The CDR3 bases are TGTGCCAGTAGTATTCGGCTAGGGTCTGGAAACACCATATATTTT. Amino acids: CASSIRLGSGNTIYF.

The rearrangement joins TRBV7-9 to TRBJ2-3, with 12 positions matching TRBD2. Germline values: CDR1 SEHNR, CDR2 FQNEAQ (reference sequence). The V gene end was trimmed by 8 bases and the J gene end by 4 bases; junction bases not matched to a gene: 4. This CDR3 region has 14 residues. CDR3 amino acids: CASSLAGGSDTQYF. The CDR3 nucleotides are TGTGCCAGCTCACTAGCGGGGGGCTCAGATACGCAGTATTTT.

The count of this clone is one. The chain combines TRBV19 with TRBJ1-2, with TRBD1 matching 9 bases. J was trimmed by 0 bases and V by 5 bases; bases with no gene match: 10. The CDR3 spans 17 residues. CDR1 is LNHDA and CDR2 is SQIVND in the germline V gene (reference sequence). The CDR3 sequence: CASSSVTGGIANYGYTF. In DNA form, the CDR3 reads TGTGCCAGTAGTTCCGTGACAGGGGGGATAGCTAACTATGGCTACACCTTC. Full variable domain (remainder filled in from reference TRBV19 and TRBJ1-2): DGGITQSPKYLFRKEGQNVTLSCEQNLNHDAMYWYRQDPGQGLRLIYYSQIVNDFQKGDIAEGYSVSREKKESFPLTVTSAQKNPTAFYLCASSSVTGGIANYGYTFGSGTRLTVV.

This clone was counted only a few times. The rearrangement joins TRBV6-6 to TRBJ1-1; unclear D gene. Germline CDR1 reads MNHNY; CDR2 reads SVGAGI (reference sequence). Between the trimmed V and J ends, which lost 4 bases and 3 bases, there was a span of 9 bases. CDR3 size: 13 residues. The CDR3 sequence is CASSLGAHTEAFF. The CDR3 bases are TGTGCCAGCAGTTTAGGAGCACACACTGAAGCTTTCTTT.

V gene TRBV28 combines with J gene TRBJ1-1, with D unclear. This CDR3 contains 13 residues. The germline V and J ends were trimmed by 5 bases and 0 bases, with 7 bases remaining between them. Germline V gene data show CDR1 as MDHEN and CDR2 as SYDVKM. The CDR3 protein is CASSGTLNTEAFF. For the CDR3, the DNA is TGTGCCAGCAGTGGCACCCTGAACACTGAAGCTTTCTTT.

V usage is TRBV6-1 and J usage is TRBJ1-5; the D gene is possibly TRBD1 (6 bases). V was clipped by 1 base and J by 6 bases, with 13 bases between them. The germline V gene has CDR1 MNHNS and CDR2 SASEGT. This CDR3 contains 15 residues. CDR3 DNA sequence: TGTGCCAGCAGTGAAGAACCCACAGGGTCTCAGCCCCAGCATTTT. It yields the protein CASSEEPTGSQPQHF.

This rearrangement joins TRBV19 to TRBJ1-1; TRBD1 is a possible D gene (5 bases). The CDR3 extends over 12 amino acids. Germline V CDR1 and CDR2: LNHDA, SQIVND (reference sequence). V lost 3 bases, J lost 5 bases, and 7 bases lay in between. This chain's CDR3 is CASSMRGTEAFF. CDR3 DNA: TGTGCCAGTAGTATGAGGGGTACTGAAGCTTTCTTT.

The chain uses TRBV6-1 and TRBJ2-2; TRBD1 aligns across 8 bases. Germline lookup yields CDR1 MNHNS and CDR2 SASEGT. V trimming: 6 bases; J trimming: 4 bases; junction bases outside the gene matches: 4. CDR3 length: 14 residues. CDR3 DNA: TGTGCCAGCAGCGGACAGGGTGTCACCGGGGAGCTGTTTTTT. Its protein product is CASSGQGVTGELFF.

CDR3 sequence reads: CASSLWGPEAFF. CDR3 DNA: TGTGCCAGCAGCCTCTGGGGTCCTGAAGCTTTCTTT. V is TRBV7-9 and J is TRBJ1-1; unclear D gene. CDR3 size: 12 residues. The V gene's germline CDR1 is SEHNR and CDR2 FQNEAQ (reference sequence). Trimming took off 5 bases at V and 6 bases at J, with 10 bases between the two ends.

The chain is built from TRBV7-6 and TRBJ2-5, with TRBD2 identical over 8 bases. With 5 bases clipped from V and 4 bases from J, the junction kept 18 bases outside the gene matches. This CDR3 comprises 18 residues. Germline CDR1 and CDR2: SGHVS and FNYEAQ. CDR3 protein: CASSPPGRGTPSRETQYF. The CDR3 nucleotides read TGTGCCAGCAGCCCCCCCGGGAGGGGAACACCATCCAGAGAGACCCAGTACTTC.

This chain uses TRBV19 with TRBJ1-4; D gene ambiguous. The CDR3 sequence is 14 residues long. V gave up 7 bases and J gave up 0 bases, with 9 bases separating them. The germline V gene encodes CDR1 LNHDA and CDR2 SQIVND (reference sequence). CDR3 in DNA: TGTGCCAGTAAGGAAGGGCCAACTAATGAAAAACTGTTTTTT. Its protein is CASKEGPTNEKLFF.

The V and J genes are TRBV15 and TRBJ2-7, with 11 positions matching TRBD1. Germline V lookup: CDR1 LNHNV, CDR2 YYDKDF (reference sequence). The length of the CDR3 is 14 residues. V gave up 6 bases and J gave up 3 bases; unmatched junction bases: 4. The CDR3 nucleotides are TGTGCCACCAGAGGGACAGGGGGAAGCTACGAGCAGTACTTC. This encodes CATRGTGGSYEQYF. The complete variable domain, with remaining parts taken from reference TRBV15 and TRBJ2-7, reads DAMVIQNPRYQVTQFGKPVTLSCSQTLNHNVMYWYQQKSSQAPKLLFHYYDKDFNNEADTPDNFQSRRPNTSFCFLDIRSPGLGDTAMYLCATRGTGGSYEQYFGPGTRLTVT.

The V gene is TRBV28, the J gene TRBJ1-5; D unclear. The CDR3 is made up of 13 amino acids. V was cut by 5 bases and J by 2 bases, with 7 bases left in between. In germline, CDR1 is MDHEN, CDR2 SYDVKM. The CDR3 coding sequence is TGTGCCAGCAGTCGACGGGGCAATCAGCCCCAGCATTTT. Its translation is CASSRRGNQPQHF.

The rearrangement uses TRBV19 and TRBJ2-2; tentative D call: TRBD2 (5 bases). Looked up from germline, CDR1 is LNHDA and CDR2 is SQIVND (reference sequence). The CDR3 has 14 residues. V lost 10 bases and J lost 4, with 16 bases in between. CDR3 in DNA: TGTGCCACCAAACCGGGGTGGGTCACCGGGGAGCTGTTTTTT. Translating gives CATKPGWVTGELFF.

This sequence joins TRBV15 and TRBJ2-1, with D uncertain. With 0 bases removed from V and 13 bases from J, the gap between germline ends came to 13 bases. CDR3 size: 13 residues. Germline loops: CDR1 LNHNV, CDR2 YYDKDF (reference sequence). DNA for the CDR3: TGTGCCACCAGCAGAGATGGTAGGTCAGCACAGTTCTTC. It specifies CATSRDGRSAQFF. Variable domain in full (rest from reference TRBV15 and TRBJ2-1): DAMVIQNPRYQVTQFGKPVTLSCSQTLNHNVMYWYQQKSSQAPKLLFHYYDKDFNNEADTPDNFQSRRPNTSFCFLDIRSPGLGDTAMYLCATSRDGRSAQFFGPGTRLTVL.

The chain joins TRBV19 to TRBJ1-2; weak D call: TRBD1 (5 bases). Trimming took off 7 bases at V and 5 bases at J, with 23 bases between the two ends. This CDR3 is built from 16 residues. From germline, CDR1 is LNHDA and CDR2 SQIVND (reference sequence). The CDR3 DNA reads as TGTGCCAGTAATGGGGCGTGGGGGGAAGTGGAGTATGGCTACACCTTC. Encoded protein: CASNGAWGEVEYGYTF. The full variable domain, rest sourced from reference TRBV19 and TRBJ1-2, is DGGITQSPKYLFRKEGQNVTLSCEQNLNHDAMYWYRQDPGQGLRLIYYSQIVNDFQKGDIAEGYSVSREKKESFPLTVTSAQKNPTAFYLCASNGAWGEVEYGYTFGSGTRLTVV.

V usage is TRBV5-1 and J usage is TRBJ2-7; D unresolved. V lost 3 bases and J lost 3, with 7 bases in between. Germline loops: CDR1 SGHRS, CDR2 YFSETQ. The CDR3 is 12 residues long. The CDR3 reads CASSSNYYEQYF. In DNA form, the CDR3 reads TGCGCCAGCAGCTCCAACTACTACGAGCAGTACTTC.

This clone was counted between two and nine times. This chain uses TRBV20-1 with TRBJ1-1; a weak D match, TRBD1 (5 bases). CDR3 length: 11 residues. V was trimmed by 6 bases and J by 1 base, leaving 6 bases between them. Germline V gene sequence: CDR1 DFQATT, CDR2 SNEGSKA (reference sequence). The CDR3: CSAGANTEAFF. In DNA form, the CDR3 reads TGCAGTGCAGGGGCGAACACTGAAGCTTTCTTT.